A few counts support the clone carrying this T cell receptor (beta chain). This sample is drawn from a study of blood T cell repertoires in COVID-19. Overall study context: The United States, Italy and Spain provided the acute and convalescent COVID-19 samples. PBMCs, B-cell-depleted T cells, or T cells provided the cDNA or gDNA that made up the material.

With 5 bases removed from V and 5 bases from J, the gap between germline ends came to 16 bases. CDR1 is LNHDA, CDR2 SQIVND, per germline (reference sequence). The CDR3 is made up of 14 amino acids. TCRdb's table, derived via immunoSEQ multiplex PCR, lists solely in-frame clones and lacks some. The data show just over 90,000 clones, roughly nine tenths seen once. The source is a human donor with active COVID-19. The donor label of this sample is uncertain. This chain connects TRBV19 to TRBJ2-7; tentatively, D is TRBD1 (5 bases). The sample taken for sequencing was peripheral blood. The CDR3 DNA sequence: TGTGCCAGTAGTCTCCAGGGTAATCTCCACGAGCAGTACTTC. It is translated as CASSLQGNLHEQYF. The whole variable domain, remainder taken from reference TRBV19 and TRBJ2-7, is DGGITQSPKYLFRKEGQNVTLSCEQNLNHDAMYWYRQDPGQGLRLIYYSQIVNDFQKGDIAEGYSVSREKKESFPLTVTSAQKNPTAFYLCASSLQGNLHEQYFGPGTRLTVT.